Listed below are T cell receptor beta chains from one sample, sequenced in a study of cytomegalovirus exposure and HLA in healthy donors. Data came from immunoSEQ multiplex PCR; TCRdb stores just in-frame clones and leaves some out. The table has about 180,000 clones, about three quarters seen once; the top ten hold approximately 1.5%. The sequencing input was PBMCs. The receptors derive from a woman aged 25-40 years in good health and CMV-seropositive. Each CDR3 is given with its conserved first and last residue. The order of the fields is J gene, clone size, V gene, CDR3 length, D gene, CDR3 protein, CDR3 DNA. A D gene is named only where the DNA matches it firmly. Only some rows state a clone size, as once, few, many or a class for expanded clones.

j_gene: TRBJ2-2; abundance: once; v_gene: TRBV29-1; len: 14; d_gene: .; CDR3aa: CSVTDRTNTGELFF; CDR3nt: TGCAGCGTTACGGACAGAACGAACACCGGGGAGCTGTTTTTT
j_gene: TRBJ2-2; abundance: few; v_gene: TRBV14; len: 14; d_gene: .; CDR3aa: CASSQLGVAGELFF; CDR3nt: TGTGCCAGCAGCCAACTAGGGGTTGCCGGGGAGCTGTTTTTT
j_gene: TRBJ2-7; abundance: .; v_gene: TRBV5-6; len: 13; d_gene: .; CDR3aa: CASSLNFLYEQYF; CDR3nt: TGTGCCAGCAGCTTGAACTTTCTCTACGAGCAGTACTTC
j_gene: TRBJ1-2; abundance: .; v_gene: TRBV28; len: 16; d_gene: TRBD1; CDR3aa: CASRPPPGTGTYGYTF; CDR3nt: TGTGCCAGCAGACCTCCTCCCGGGACAGGGACTTATGGCTACACCTTC
j_gene: TRBJ1-1; abundance: .; v_gene: TRBV5-6; len: 15; d_gene: TRBD1; CDR3aa: CASSLDRGKNTEAFF; CDR3nt: TGTGCCAGCAGCCTGGACAGGGGGAAGAACACTGAAGCTTTCTTT
j_gene: TRBJ1-4; abundance: .; v_gene: TRBV30; len: 13; d_gene: .; CDR3aa: CAWSVAGNEKLFF; CDR3nt: TGTGCCTGGAGTGTAGCGGGGAATGAAAAACTGTTTTTT
j_gene: TRBJ2-7; abundance: .; v_gene: TRBV6-5; len: 16; d_gene: .; CDR3aa: CASSYSTGEVGYEQYF; CDR3nt: TGTGCCAGCAGTTACTCTACAGGGGAGGTGGGTTACGAGCAGTACTTC
j_gene: TRBJ1-2; abundance: .; v_gene: TRBV7-9; len: 13; d_gene: .; CDR3aa: CASSPLETLGYTF; CDR3nt: TGTGCCAGCAGCCCCCTTGAGACTCTTGGCTACACCTTC
j_gene: TRBJ1-2; abundance: .; v_gene: TRBV13; len: 15; d_gene: .; CDR3aa: CASSASRWGANGYTF; CDR3nt: TGTGCCAGCAGCGCTTCTCGCTGGGGCGCGAATGGCTACACCTTC
j_gene: TRBJ2-7; abundance: .; v_gene: TRBV5-6; len: 16; d_gene: TRBD1; CDR3aa: CASSLDGQGLSYEQYF; CDR3nt: TGTGCCAGCAGCTTGGATGGACAGGGCCTCTCCTACGAGCAGTACTTC
j_gene: TRBJ2-7; abundance: .; v_gene: TRBV10-3; len: 15; d_gene: TRBD2; CDR3aa: CAISEWPSGGYEQYF; CDR3nt: TGTGCCATCAGTGAGTGGCCTAGCGGGGGCTACGAGCAGTACTTC
j_gene: TRBJ1-2; abundance: few; v_gene: TRBV5-6; len: 14; d_gene: TRBD1; CDR3aa: CASSRGTGGYGYTF; CDR3nt: TGTGCCAGCAGCCGCGGGACAGGGGGCTACGGCTACACCTTC
j_gene: TRBJ1-2; abundance: .; v_gene: TRBV14; len: 13; d_gene: .; CDR3aa: CASSHEGVYGYTF; CDR3nt: TGTGCCAGCAGCCACGAGGGGGTATATGGCTACACCTTC
j_gene: TRBJ2-3; abundance: .; v_gene: TRBV1; len: 17; d_gene: .; CDR3aa: CTSSQDPPGIYTDTQYF; CDR3nt: TGCACCAGCAGCCAAGATCCCCCCGGGATATACACAGATACGCAGTATTTT
j_gene: TRBJ2-7; abundance: .; v_gene: TRBV6-1; len: 15; d_gene: .; CDR3aa: CASSEVWSKSYEQYF; CDR3nt: TGTGCCAGCAGTGAAGTTTGGAGCAAAAGCTACGAGCAGTACTTC
j_gene: TRBJ2-2; abundance: few; v_gene: TRBV5-5; len: 17; d_gene: TRBD1; CDR3aa: CASSIPPGQGYTGELFF; CDR3nt: TGTGCCAGCAGCATACCCCCGGGACAGGGGTACACCGGGGAGCTGTTTTTT
j_gene: TRBJ2-7; abundance: .; v_gene: TRBV19; len: 19; d_gene: TRBD2; CDR3aa: CASSIGTSGNPLNPYEQYF; CDR3nt: TGTGCCAGTAGTATTGGAACTAGCGGGAATCCTTTAAACCCCTACGAGCAGTACTTC
j_gene: TRBJ1-2; abundance: .; v_gene: TRBV28; len: 15; d_gene: .; CDR3aa: CASSLSLEANYGYTF; CDR3nt: TGTGCCAGCAGTTTATCATTGGAGGCTAACTATGGCTACACCTTC
j_gene: TRBJ2-3; abundance: .; v_gene: TRBV11-2; len: 13; d_gene: .; CDR3aa: CASSPELTDTQYF; CDR3nt: TGTGCCAGCAGCCCCGAACTCACAGATACGCAGTATTTT
j_gene: TRBJ2-5; abundance: .; v_gene: TRBV6-6; len: 12; d_gene: .; CDR3aa: CATGTSQETQYF; CDR3nt: TGTGCCACCGGGACTTCCCAAGAGACCCAGTACTTC
j_gene: TRBJ2-3; abundance: .; v_gene: TRBV28; len: 14; d_gene: TRBD2; CDR3aa: CARISGRSADTQYF; CDR3nt: TGTGCCAGGATTAGCGGGAGATCGGCAGATACGCAGTATTTT
j_gene: TRBJ1-4; abundance: .; v_gene: TRBV2; len: 14; d_gene: TRBD1; CDR3aa: CASREGTGGEKLFF; CDR3nt: TGTGCCAGCAGGGAGGGGACAGGGGGAGAAAAACTGTTTTTT
j_gene: TRBJ2-5; abundance: .; v_gene: TRBV5-4; len: 14; d_gene: TRBD2; CDR3aa: CASSLEREGETQYF; CDR3nt: TGTGCCAGCAGCTTAGAGCGGGAGGGGGAGACCCAGTACTTC
j_gene: TRBJ1-3; abundance: once; v_gene: TRBV10-3; len: 11; d_gene: .; CDR3aa: CATATPDTIYF; CDR3nt: TGTGCCACCGCGACTCCGGACACCATATATTTT
j_gene: TRBJ1-1; abundance: .; v_gene: TRBV18; len: 17; d_gene: .; CDR3aa: CASSPQKPGLSNTEAFF; CDR3nt: TGTGCCAGCTCACCCCAAAAGCCGGGACTGTCGAACACTGAAGCTTTCTTT
j_gene: TRBJ1-5; abundance: .; v_gene: TRBV19; len: 17; d_gene: TRBD1; CDR3aa: CASSKDRGGIGNQPQHF; CDR3nt: TGTGCCAGTAGTAAAGACAGGGGAGGGATAGGGAATCAGCCCCAGCATTTT
j_gene: TRBJ2-2; abundance: once; v_gene: TRBV29-1; len: 13; d_gene: TRBD1; CDR3aa: CSVDRGRGGELFF; CDR3nt: TGCAGCGTGGACAGGGGGCGAGGCGGGGAGCTGTTTTTT
j_gene: TRBJ2-3; abundance: .; v_gene: TRBV9; len: 13; d_gene: .; CDR3aa: CASSVDTPDTQYF; CDR3nt: TGTGCCAGCAGCGTGGACACCCCAGATACGCAGTATTTT
j_gene: TRBJ2-7; abundance: once; v_gene: TRBV4-3; len: 15; d_gene: .; CDR3aa: CASSQEAIRRYEQYF; CDR3nt: TGCGCCAGCAGCCAAGAGGCGATTCGGAGATACGAGCAGTACTTC
j_gene: TRBJ2-1; abundance: .; v_gene: TRBV11-2; len: 16; d_gene: .; CDR3aa: CASSSRGAGTRNEQFF; CDR3nt: TGTGCCAGCAGCTCGAGAGGGGCGGGAACCCGCAATGAGCAGTTCTTC
j_gene: TRBJ1-1; abundance: .; v_gene: TRBV11-3; len: 15; d_gene: TRBD1; CDR3aa: CASSPRQGQGTEAFF; CDR3nt: TGTGCCAGCAGCCCTCGACAGGGCCAGGGCACTGAAGCTTTCTTT
j_gene: TRBJ1-5; abundance: .; v_gene: TRBV5-6; len: 15; d_gene: TRBD1; CDR3aa: CASSLGQGWGQPQHF; CDR3nt: TGTGCCAGCAGCTTGGGACAGGGTTGGGGTCAGCCCCAGCATTTT
j_gene: TRBJ1-5; abundance: once; v_gene: TRBV7-8; len: 16; d_gene: TRBD1; CDR3aa: CASSLGRQGSRQPQHF; CDR3nt: TGTGCCAGCAGCTTAGGTCGACAGGGGAGTAGGCAGCCCCAGCATTTT
j_gene: TRBJ2-3; abundance: .; v_gene: TRBV19; len: 17; d_gene: TRBD2; CDR3aa: CASSTRKLAGVPDTQYF; CDR3nt: TGTGCCAGTAGTACTCGCAAACTAGCGGGAGTCCCAGATACGCAGTATTTT
j_gene: TRBJ1-1; abundance: .; v_gene: TRBV6-5; len: 13; d_gene: .; CDR3aa: CASIHRDYTEAFF; CDR3nt: TGTGCCAGCATCCACAGAGATTACACTGAAGCTTTCTTT
j_gene: TRBJ1-4; abundance: once; v_gene: TRBV28; len: 15; d_gene: .; CDR3aa: CASSNTRATNEKLFF; CDR3nt: TGTGCCAGCAGTAACACCAGGGCAACTAATGAAAAACTGTTTTTT
j_gene: TRBJ2-4; abundance: .; v_gene: TRBV7-9; len: 18; d_gene: TRBD2; CDR3aa: CASSISSGLGVAKNIQYF; CDR3nt: TGTGCCAGCAGCATTTCATCGGGACTAGGAGTAGCCAAAAACATTCAGTACTTC
j_gene: TRBJ2-1; abundance: .; v_gene: TRBV9; len: 14; d_gene: TRBD2; CDR3aa: CASTLAVSYNEQFF; CDR3nt: TGTGCCAGCACACTAGCGGTATCCTACAATGAGCAGTTCTTC
j_gene: TRBJ2-2; abundance: .; v_gene: TRBV25-1; len: 15; d_gene: .; CDR3aa: CASSASGRLTGELFF; CDR3nt: TGTGCCAGCAGTGCCTCGGGGAGGTTAACCGGGGAGCTGTTTTTT
j_gene: TRBJ2-1; abundance: .; v_gene: TRBV28; len: 14; d_gene: TRBD1; CDR3aa: CASSLTGEYNEQFF; CDR3nt: TGTGCCAGCAGTTTGACAGGGGAGTACAATGAGCAGTTCTTC
j_gene: TRBJ2-1; abundance: .; v_gene: TRBV7-8; len: 16; d_gene: TRBD1; CDR3aa: CASSERTGGSYNEQFF; CDR3nt: TGTGCCAGCAGCGAAAGGACAGGGGGCTCCTACAATGAGCAGTTCTTC
j_gene: TRBJ1-1; abundance: .; v_gene: TRBV28; len: 15; d_gene: .; CDR3aa: CASSLIGARSTEAFF; CDR3nt: TGTGCCAGCAGTTTAATAGGGGCGCGGAGCACTGAAGCTTTCTTT
j_gene: TRBJ2-3; abundance: .; v_gene: TRBV5-1; len: 16; d_gene: TRBD2; CDR3aa: CASSSGTNPSTDTQYF; CDR3nt: TGCGCCAGCAGCAGCGGGACTAATCCTAGCACAGATACGCAGTATTTT
j_gene: TRBJ2-5; abundance: .; v_gene: TRBV11-3; len: 15; d_gene: .; CDR3aa: CASSDRGAPQETQYF; CDR3nt: TGTGCCAGCAGCGACCGGGGAGCCCCCCAAGAGACCCAGTACTTC
j_gene: TRBJ2-7; abundance: .; v_gene: TRBV10-1; len: 14; d_gene: .; CDR3aa: CASSESGNTGEQYF; CDR3nt: TGCGCCAGCAGTGAGTCCGGCAATACGGGAGAGCAGTACTTC
j_gene: TRBJ2-5; abundance: .; v_gene: TRBV20-1; len: 11; d_gene: .; CDR3aa: CSARPERTQYF; CDR3nt: TGCAGTGCACGCCCTGAGCGGACCCAGTACTTC